This T cell receptor (beta chain) derives from a study of Graves' ophthalmopathy and Graves' hyperthyroidism (dated by TCRdb to between 2018 and 2020). About the investigation overall: Peripheral blood was collected before any treatment was given, at the time of initial diagnosis. The 100 or so discovery patients were randomly split 7:3 into training and test sets. In total, under 150 blood samples were TCR-sequenced: 40 to 45 ophthalmopathy, roughly 77 hyperthyroidism and some 17 hyperthyroidism-to-ophthalmopathy patients. The independent validation cohort included approximately 19 hyperthyroidism patients plus 17 patients who later progressed from hyperthyroidism to ophthalmopathy. In six or seven hyperthyroidism patients, the T-cell repertoires found in thyroid tissue were compared with those found in blood. Once sampling was done, hyperthyroidism patients were given methimazole at a starting dose of 30 mg daily, while ophthalmopathy patients were given high-dose intravenous methylprednisolone. A discovery set of 95 to 100 patients (43 ophthalmopathy, 55 to 60 stable hyperthyroidism) was enrolled to explore V-J signatures distinguishing ophthalmopathy from hyperthyroidism. The study used signatures of the TCR beta repertoire to tell Graves' ophthalmopathy apart from Graves' hyperthyroidism and to predict which patients would progress to ophthalmopathy.

Sequences DFQATT (CDR1) and SNEGSKA (CDR2) are obtained from the germline V gene (reference sequence). V is cut by 6 bases and J by 1 base, and the space between the germline ends is 16 bases. CDR3 length: 14 amino acids, cysteine to phenylalanine. Only the CDR3 part of the read is kept: 42 bases, read in frame from the first base. The full study reports these points: Ophthalmopathy was separated from stable hyperthyroidism by the 13-signature model with about 85% sensitivity and just under 84% specificity in cross-validation and with 80%/75% in the test set. Most expanded thyroid clonotypes with a frequency above 0.001 also appeared in blood, which suggests that blood repertoires may reflect the immune response in the thyroid. No statistical method was used to set the sample size in advance, and the investigators knew which group each participant was assigned to. In validation, the model predicted ophthalmopathy progression with about 64% sensitivity and less than 80% specificity; around twelve predicted patients were CT-confirmed with GO in a median of approximately 6.5 months.

Ten or more counts support this clonotype. No antigen is known for it. Base qualities are not provided; no much larger clone lies one nucleotide away. For repertoire sequencing, the TCR beta CDR3 regions were amplified from RNA transcripts. The first round was an RT-PCR using HTBI primers with the Qiagen OneStep RT-PCR kit, and this first round was followed by a second-round multiplex PCR, then size selection and purification. The libraries underwent paired-end sequencing with 100 bp reads on an Illumina HiSeq2000. The source study handled its data this way. Reads were processed with SOAPnuke, discarding reads with adapters, uncalled bases, mean Phred below 15, or no exact constant-primer or identifier match. High-quality paired reads were merged with COPE v1.2.5. Unique nucleotide sequences were defined as clonotypes and aligned to IMGT TRB V, D and J references using MiTCR v1.1. The analysis was limited to V-J combinations with a frequency above 0.0001, which together covered 99.2% of the repertoires. For each V-J combination, a TCR clonal expansion and chaos score was defined as F50 clonal expansion divided by the chaos observed in the TCRdist matrix. Features were reduced by Welch's t-statistics and random forest to around 13 V-J combinations, which fed a naive Bayes classifier. The Morisita-Horn index was used to measure how similar the thyroid and blood repertoires were. TCRdb took the public reads, trimmed them with fastp at Q25, ran MiXCR for clone calling and kept in-frame beta chains. Every distinct CDR3 protein forms one entry, paired with its most common genes and DNA. TCRdb's processing, not the authors' own work, is the source of the V and J calls. Here the sample has about 400,000 distinct CDR3 sequences; about 18% occur a single time. Around 1.6% of the sample is taken by the ten largest.

Ophthalmopathy patients were characterized by moderately to severely active disease, a Clinical Activity Score of at least 3, a NOSPECS grade of at least 4, and a disease duration under 3 months. Anyone with other autoimmune diseases, uncontrolled infections, pregnancy or lactation was excluded from the study. Clinical symptoms, serum thyroxine, TRAb, thyroid ultrasound and orbital computed tomography formed the basis of the diagnosis. PBMCs were isolated from more than 8 ml of fresh peripheral blood by Ficoll-Paque density gradient centrifugation. Trizol reagent was used to extract the total RNA, and its quality was then checked on an Agilent 2100 Bioanalyzer.

Sample: peripheral blood. The chain employs TRBV20-1 and TRBJ2-7, with a tentative D gene TRBD2 over 6 matching bases. The TCR comes from a woman in her late teens or twenties with Graves' ophthalmopathy. Donor details come from another sample of the same person, matched by shared clones. The sequenced DNA: TGCAGTGCCCTAGCGAGCTCCAGGTCCTACGAGCAGTACTTC. Translation gives CSALASSRSYEQYF.